The clone carrying this T cell receptor beta chain was seen only a few times. The antigen remains unidentified. CDR1 is SGHTA, CDR2 FQGNSA, per germline. V was clipped by 3 bases and J by 1 base, with 16 bases between them. This CDR3 is 16 amino acids long. The record originates from a study of early T cells in non-severe SARS-CoV-2 infection. Overall study: The authors sequenced bulk RNA from unsorted whole blood, leaving chains unpaired. Study results and limitations: Missing private and CD4 specificities, VDJdb matching favored anti-spike CD8 responses.

Unique molecular identifiers tagged individual cDNA molecules. TCRdb re-derived calls from the 5' RACE reads in MiXCR, one entry per CDR3 protein. The profile covers 85,000 to 95,000 distinct CDR3 sequences, with over 15% appearing a single time and 4.5% to 6.5% taken by the ten largest. The sequences come from whole blood, collected at baseline. The receptor's source is an adult who was a healthcare worker with PCR-confirmed SARS-CoV-2 infection or an uninfected control (not recorded which). The chain links TRBV7-2 to TRBJ2-7; tentatively, D is TRBD2 (6 bases). The CDR3 DNA reads TGTGCCAGCAGCTTCGGGTCCTCGGGGACTTCCTACGAGCAGTACTTC. Translation: CASSFGSSGTSYEQYF. Full variable domain (remainder filled in from reference TRBV7-2 and TRBJ2-7): GAGVSQSPSNKVTEKGKDVELRCDPISGHTALYWYRQSLGQGLEFLIYFQGNSAPDKSGLPSDRFSAERTGGSVSTLTIQRTQQEDSAVYLCASSFGSSGTSYEQYFGPGTRLTVT.